Each of the 28 T cell receptor beta chains below was sequenced from the same sample in a study of shared clonotypes between healthy human individuals. Clones were sequenced by immunoSEQ multiplex PCR, and TCRdb holds only the in-frame ones, with some missing. In the table there are under 1,100,000 clones, roughly 80% of which are singletons. Specimen: memory CD4+ T cells sorted from blood. Stated subset: CD45RA-negative fraction. These receptors were taken from a man between 18 and 35 years old in good health.

This rearrangement joins TRBV5-1 to TRBJ1-2; the D is unclear. CDR1 is SGHRS, CDR2 YFSETQ, per germline. CDR3 size: 15 residues. V was clipped by 3 bases and J by 4 bases, with 16 bases between them. CDR3 sequence (DNA): TGCGCCAGCAGCTCCGGGCCTGAGAGGAGCTATGGCTACACCTTC. Protein product: CASSSGPERSYGYTF.

This rearrangement joins TRBV9 to TRBJ2-3; 15 bases are shared with TRBD2. CDR3 length: 18 amino acids. CDR1 SGDLS and CDR2 YYNGEE come from the germline V gene. After removal of 3 bases from V and 5 bases from J, the junction contained 10 bases not matched to a gene. CDR3 loop: CASSAGLAGGGLGDTQYF. The CDR3 nucleotides read TGTGCCAGCAGCGCCGGACTAGCGGGAGGGGGCTTAGGAGATACGCAGTATTTT.

In this sample, this clone turned up a few times. The chain joins TRBV7-2 to TRBJ1-6, with unresolved D. CDR3 length: 12 residues. The V and J ends lost 8 bases and 7 bases respectively, with 9 bases between them. In germline, CDR1 is SGHTA, CDR2 FQGNSA. The CDR3 nucleotides are TGTGCCAGCGGTTACCTGAATTCACCCCTCCACTTT. Protein: CASGYLNSPLHF.

The chain couples TRBV29-1 to TRBJ2-2, with D possibly matching TRBD2 (6 bases). The germline V gene has CDR1 SQVTM and CDR2 ANQGSEA. V was clipped by 3 bases and J by 7 bases, with 12 bases between them. This CDR3 is 13 amino acids long. CDR3: CSVDGSGHGELFF. The DNA for the CDR3 is TGCAGCGTTGACGGGAGCGGTCACGGGGAGCTGTTTTTT.

V and J are TRBV7-6 and TRBJ2-7; D might be TRBD2 (7 bases). This CDR3 contains 14 residues. Germline V gene data show CDR1 as SGHVS and CDR2 as FNYEAQ. V was clipped by 7 bases and J by 0 bases, with 13 bases between them. The CDR3, as DNA: TGTGCCAGCAAAAAGGGGGGGAGCTCCTACGAGCAGTACTTC. Translation: CASKKGGSSYEQYF.

This chain uses TRBV7-6 with TRBJ1-6; 7 nucleotides agree with TRBD1. J was trimmed by 9 bases and V by 5 bases; bases with no gene match: 16. The germline CDR1 and CDR2 sequences are SGHVS and FNYEAQ. This CDR3 has 17 amino acids. The CDR3 coding sequence is TGTGCCAGCAGCCGACACTTACGACAGGGAATTAGTTCACCCCTCCACTTT. Its protein is CASSRHLRQGISSPLHF. Looking up the rest from reference TRBV7-6 and TRBJ1-6 gives the full variable domain: GAGVSQSPRYKVTKRGQDVALRCDPISGHVSLYWYRQALGQGPEFLTYFNYEAQQDKSGLPNDRFSAERPEGSISTLTIQRTEQRDSAMYRCASSRHLRQGISSPLHFGNGTRLTVT.

This clone came up a few times. This rearrangement joins TRBV18 to TRBJ2-5, with D unclear. This CDR3 region has 14 residues. Trimming cost V 2 bases and J 5 bases, with 12 bases left between them. Germline V gene lookup returns CDR1 KGHSH and CDR2 LQKENI. CDR3 residues: CASSPSSPRETQYF. The CDR3 DNA follows: TGTGCCAGCTCACCATCCAGCCCTCGGGAGACCCAGTACTTC.

V gene TRBV5-6 combines with J gene TRBJ1-3; tentative D call: TRBD1 (5 bases). CDR1 is SGHDT and CDR2 is YYEEEE in the germline V gene. The V end lost 4 bases, the J end lost 4 bases, and 24 bases lay between the germline ends. The CDR3 has 18 residues. The CDR3 reads CASSRVQGTRGEGNTIYF. As DNA, the CDR3 is TGTGCCAGCAGCCGCGTTCAAGGGACGCGGGGAGAAGGAAACACCATATATTTT.

This chain joins TRBV10-1 and TRBJ2-3; D is unresolved. Germline V gene data show CDR1 as WNHNN and CDR2 as SYGVQD (reference sequence). With 3 bases removed from V and 2 bases from J, the gap between germline ends came to 12 bases. The CDR3 loop spans 15 amino acids. CDR3 residues: CASSDLSVHTDTQYF. The CDR3 DNA sequence: TGCGCCAGCAGTGATCTCAGCGTCCACACAGATACGCAGTATTTT.

The CDR3 nucleotides read TGCGCCAGCAGCCAAGATTCGGGAGGACGCACAGATACGCAGTATTTT. This gives the protein CASSQDSGGRTDTQYF. The rearrangement uses TRBV4-3 and TRBJ2-3; 7 bases are a match to TRBD2. The CDR3 spans 16 residues. Germline assignment: CDR1 LGHNA and CDR2 YSLEER. The trim removed 0 bases at V and 1 base at J, leaving 4 bases unmatched.

This chain links TRBV12-5 with TRBJ1-5; D not resolved. Deletions cut 2 bases from V and 0 bases from J, with 17 bases between. This CDR3 has 18 amino acids. Germline lookup yields CDR1 LGHNT and CDR2 FRNRAP. The CDR3 protein is CASGLLGNTVNSNQPQHF. For the CDR3, the DNA is TGTGCTAGTGGTTTGTTAGGAAACACGGTTAATAGCAATCAGCCCCAGCATTTT.

The rearrangement links TRBV5-1 to TRBJ2-2; possibly TRBD1 or TRBD2 for D (5 bases each). V lost 4 bases, J lost 5 bases, and 9 bases lay in between. CDR3 length: 13 amino acids. Germline lookup yields CDR1 SGHRS and CDR2 YFSETQ. This CDR3 is CASSRRETGELFF. In DNA form, the CDR3 reads TGCGCCAGCAGCCGCAGGGAGACCGGGGAGCTGTTTTTT.

This clone was detected once. The genes are TRBV5-1 and TRBJ2-1, with 8 positions matching TRBD2. The V and J ends lost 4 bases and 7 bases, in that order; junction bases with no gene match: 7. Germline V CDR1 and CDR2: SGHRS, YFSETQ. CDR3 length: 14 residues. This chain's CDR3 is CASSRSGSENEQFF. In DNA form, the CDR3 reads TGCGCCAGCAGCCGGAGCGGGAGCGAGAATGAGCAGTTCTTC.

V and J are TRBV9 and TRBJ1-2; TRBD1 matches at 10 bases. The CDR3 has 15 residues. The V gene end was trimmed by 4 bases and the J gene end by 8 bases; junction bases not matched to a gene: 11. In germline, CDR1 is SGDLS, CDR2 YYNGEE. CDR3 nucleotide sequence: TGTGCCAGCAGCCCCCAGACAGGGGGCGCGAGGGGCTACACCTTC. This gives the protein CASSPQTGGARGYTF.

This sequence joins TRBV30 and TRBJ1-2, with D unresolved. Germline CDR1 GTSNPN, CDR2 SVGIG (reference sequence). Trimming left V 2 bases short and J 8 bases short, with 9 bases between. The CDR3 is 11 amino acids. The CDR3 DNA follows: TGTGCCTGGAGTCCTGTGGGGGGCTACACCTTC. Translation gives CAWSPVGGYTF.

The chain links TRBV5-4 to TRBJ2-4; TRBD2 agrees at 9 bases. J gave up 3 bases and V 4 bases, and 2 bases lay outside the gene matches. This CDR3 contains 14 residues. Germline assignment: CDR1 SGHNT and CDR2 YYREEE (reference sequence). The CDR3 is CASSNSGSKNIQYF. The CDR3 nucleotides read TGTGCCAGCAGCAATAGCGGGAGCAAAAACATTCAGTACTTC.

The CDR3: CASSYGQGTDTQYF. In DNA, the CDR3 is TGTGCCAGCAGTTACGGACAGGGGACAGATACGCAGTATTTT. This sequence joins TRBV6-6 and TRBJ2-3, with TRBD1 matching over 9 bases. The CDR3 runs to 14 residues. In germline, CDR1 is MNHNY, CDR2 SVGAGI (reference sequence). V was clipped by 2 bases and J by 3 bases; unmatched bases: 0.

Regarding this clone: This likely came from a read error, as a far larger clone is one base away. The genes are TRBV7-9 and TRBJ2-7, with TRBD1 as a possible D gene (6 bases). V shed 5 bases and J shed 6 bases, with 20 bases lying between them. The length of the CDR3 is 15 residues. Per germline, CDR1 SEHNR and CDR2 FQNEAQ (reference sequence). CDR3 DNA: TGTGCCAGCAGCGTGGGGGCAGGGCTTGTGGGCGAGCAGTACTTC. It encodes CASSVGAGLVGEQYF. The variable domain in full, completed from reference TRBV7-9 and TRBJ2-7, reads DTGVSQNPRHKITKRGQNVTFRCDPISEHNRLYWYRQTLGQGPEFLTYFQNEAQLEKSRLLSDRFSAERPKGSFSTLEIQRTEQGDSAMYLCASSVGAGLVGEQYFGPGTRLTVT.

In its sample, this clone was seen a few times. V and J are TRBV15 and TRBJ2-1; D might be TRBD1 (6 bases). V was trimmed by 2 bases and J by 10 bases, leaving 9 bases between them. This CDR3 is 12 amino acids long. Germline values: CDR1 LNHNV, CDR2 YYDKDF (reference sequence). The CDR3 sequence is CATSRPRGEQFF. The CDR3, as DNA: TGTGCCACCAGCAGACCGAGGGGGGAGCAGTTCTTC.

J is TRBJ1-2 and V is TRBV5-1; a weak D match, TRBD1 (6 bases). Germline CDR1 reads SGHRS; CDR2 reads YFSETQ. The CDR3 runs 12 residues. V shed 4 bases and J shed 12 bases, with 16 bases lying between them. CDR3 region: CASSPSGQLNTF. The CDR3 nucleotides read TGCGCCAGCAGCCCATCTGGACAGTTGAACACCTTC.

The rearrangement uses TRBV30 and TRBJ1-6; a weak D match, TRBD1 (6 bases). V was pared by 2 bases and J by 7 bases, with 12 bases between. The CDR3 is made up of 14 amino acids. The germline gives CDR1 GTSNPN, CDR2 SVGIG (reference sequence). In nucleotides, the CDR3 is TGTGCCTGGAGTTCCGGGACAAGAAATTCACCCCTCCACTTT. Amino acid sequence: CAWSSGTRNSPLHF. The whole variable domain, remainder taken from reference TRBV30 and TRBJ1-6, is SQTIHQWPATLVQPVGSPLSLECTVEGTSNPNLYWYRQAAGRGLQLLFYSVGIGQISSEVPQNLSASRPQDRQFILSSKKLLLSDSGFYLCAWSSGTRNSPLHFGNGTRLTVT.

CDR3 loop: CASRAAGTQYF. The CDR3 DNA sequence: TGTGCCAGCAGAGCCGCGGGAACCCAGTACTTC. J is TRBJ2-5 and V is TRBV6-5; possible D gene TRBD2, 6 bases. V shed 6 bases and J shed 8 bases, with 10 bases lying between them. From germline, CDR1 is MNHEY and CDR2 SVGAGI. CDR3 length equals 11 residues.

V gene TRBV7-2 combines with J gene TRBJ2-2; 13 nucleotides match TRBD2. The CDR3 is 15 amino acids. V trimming: 7 bases; J trimming: 5 bases; junction bases outside the gene matches: 4. The V gene's germline CDR1 is SGHTA and CDR2 FQGNSA. The CDR3 sequence: CASTGTSGKTGELFF. The CDR3 nucleotides are TGTGCCAGCACCGGGACTAGCGGGAAGACCGGGGAGCTGTTTTTT.

This clone was picked up one time. V and J are TRBV7-2 and TRBJ2-3; TRBD2 might be the D (6 bases). V lost 5 bases to trimming and J lost 4 bases, with 16 bases between them. This CDR3 has 15 residues. The germline gives CDR1 SGHTA, CDR2 FQGNSA. The CDR3 spells CASSPRIGGSDTQYF. The DNA of the CDR3 is TGTGCCAGCAGCCCTCGCATCGGAGGGTCAGATACGCAGTATTTT. The complete variable domain, with remaining parts taken from reference TRBV7-2 and TRBJ2-3, reads GAGVSQSPSNKVTEKGKDVELRCDPISGHTALYWYRQSLGQGLEFLIYFQGNSAPDKSGLPSDRFSAERTGGSVSTLTIQRTQQEDSAVYLCASSPRIGGSDTQYFGPGTRLTVL.

The chain carries TRBV29-1 and TRBJ1-1, with 8 positions matching TRBD1. The V gene end was trimmed by 1 base and the J gene end by 1 base; junction bases not matched to a gene: 8. The CDR3 length is 16 residues. Looked up from germline, CDR1 is SQVTM and CDR2 is ANQGSEA. The CDR3 here is CSVEVWTGKANTEAFF. The DNA for the CDR3 is TGCAGCGTTGAAGTCTGGACAGGGAAGGCGAACACTGAAGCTTTCTTT.

This chain links TRBV6-1 with TRBJ1-1; 7 bases line up with TRBD1. Germline-derived CDR1 and CDR2 are MNHNS and SASEGT. This CDR3 spans 14 amino acids. V gave up 6 bases and J gave up 4 bases; unmatched junction bases: 8. CDR3 region: CASSSDRSLTEAFF. CDR3 sequence (DNA): TGTGCCAGCAGCTCGGACAGGTCGCTCACTGAAGCTTTCTTT.

The rearrangement links TRBV27 to TRBJ1-1, with D maybe TRBD1 (6 bases). CDR1 MNHEY and CDR2 SMNVEV come from the germline V gene (reference sequence). This CDR3 is 14 amino acids long. V was trimmed by 3 bases and J by 5 bases, leaving 13 bases between them. CDR3 protein: CASSFGGRGTEAFF. The CDR3 DNA reads as TGTGCCAGCAGTTTTGGGGGGCGGGGGACTGAAGCTTTCTTT.

This clone was detected only a few times. The genes are TRBV5-5 and TRBJ2-1, with a tentative D call TRBD1 (5 bases). The V end lost 4 bases, the J end lost 2 bases, and 13 bases lay between the germline ends. Germline V gives CDR1 SGHKS, CDR2 YYEKEE (reference sequence). The CDR3 is 15 amino acids. In nucleotides, the CDR3 is TGTGCCAGCAGCCCCAGGGAAAAGACCTACAATGAGCAGTTCTTC. Translation: CASSPREKTYNEQFF.